Listed below are T cell receptor beta chains from one sample, sequenced in a study of identical twins. Each CDR3 protein is one row after TCRdb ran MiXCR on the 5' RACE reads. This sample carries 600,000 to 700,000 distinct CDR3 sequences, about 20% of them seen once, and the ten largest clones take approximately 4.5%. The sample also formed part of further work on T cells expressing NK-cell markers.

The sequenced sample was PBMCs. These receptor sequences come from a woman under 30 in good health. The CDR3 runs from the conserved cysteine through the conserved F or W. A D gene is named only where the DNA matches it firmly. Part of the rows lack a size; the others show once, few, many or a class for expanded clones.

D: .
V: TRBV5-1
J: TRBJ2-1
size: few
CDR3: CASSTSDGYNEQFF
DNA: TGCGCCAGCAGCACATCGGACGGATACAATGAGCAGTTCTTC

D: .
V: TRBV5-1
J: TRBJ2-5
size: .
CDR3: CASSLEDETQYF
DNA: TGCGCCAGCAGCTTGGAGGATGAGACCCAGTACTTC

D: .
V: TRBV20-1
J: TRBJ2-3
size: few
CDR3: CSARDVAVITDTQYF
DNA: TGCAGTGCTAGAGATGTAGCGGTAATCACAGATACGCAGTATTTT

D: .
V: TRBV20-1
J: TRBJ2-3
size: .
CDR3: CSARHPSSTDTQYF
DNA: TGCAGTGCTCGACACCCGTCTAGCACAGATACGCAGTATTTT

D: .
V: TRBV5-6
J: TRBJ2-1
size: .
CDR3: CASSLKLWNEQFF
DNA: TGTGCCAGCAGCTTAAAACTGTGGAATGAGCAGTTCTTC

D: TRBD2
V: TRBV6-1
J: TRBJ2-1
size: few
CDR3: CASTIVGGSGRAGEQFF
DNA: TGTGCCAGCACCATAGTCGGGGGTAGCGGGAGGGCAGGTGAGCAGTTCTTC

D: .
V: TRBV21-1
J: TRBJ2-7
size: .
CDR3: CASSNGEAGGPREQYF
DNA: TGTGCCAGCAGCAACGGGGAGGCGGGAGGGCCGAGGGAGCAGTACTTC

D: .
V: TRBV12-3/TRBV12-4
J: TRBJ2-3
size: .
CDR3: CASSLGDWQYF
DNA: TGTGCCAGCAGTTTAGGGGACTGGCAGTATTTT

D: TRBD2
V: TRBV29-1
J: TRBJ2-3
size: few
CDR3: CSVVGQRIGLAGTDTQYF
DNA: TGCAGCGTCGTGGGACAGAGGATCGGACTAGCGGGCACAGATACGCAGTATTTT

D: .
V: TRBV20-1
J: TRBJ2-1
size: few
CDR3: CSASLADSGRFSYNEQFF
DNA: TGCAGTGCTAGCTTGGCGGACAGTGGCCGTTTCTCCTACAATGAGCAGTTCTTC

D: .
V: TRBV11-2
J: TRBJ2-7
size: many
CDR3: CASSPQRSYEQYF
DNA: TGTGCCAGCAGCCCCCAAAGGTCCTACGAGCAGTACTTC

D: TRBD1
V: TRBV20-1
J: TRBJ1-1
size: .
CDR3: CSARWGQGRTEAFF
DNA: TGCAGTGCTAGGTGGGGACAGGGACGTACTGAAGCTTTCTTT

D: .
V: TRBV6-5
J: TRBJ2-2
size: few
CDR3: CASSYWGGFTGELFF
DNA: TGTGCCAGCAGTTATTGGGGCGGATTCACCGGGGAGCTGTTTTTT

D: .
V: TRBV12-3/TRBV12-4
J: TRBJ2-4
size: many
CDR3: CASSLGFGGSGRKNIQYF
DNA: TGTGCCAGCAGTTTAGGCTTCGGTGGGAGCGGTCGCAAAAACATTCAGTACTTC

D: TRBD2
V: TRBV12-3/TRBV12-4
J: TRBJ2-2
size: few
CDR3: CASSQGLALSTGELFF
DNA: TGTGCCAGCAGTCAAGGACTAGCTCTCTCCACCGGGGAGCTGTTTTTT

D: TRBD1
V: TRBV29-1
J: TRBJ2-7
size: few
CDR3: CSVSGQEFYEQYF
DNA: TGCAGCGTTAGCGGACAGGAGTTCTACGAGCAGTACTTC

D: .
V: TRBV6-1
J: TRBJ2-1
size: few
CDR3: CASNEDGYNEQFF
DNA: TGTGCCAGCAACGAGGACGGCTACAATGAGCAGTTCTTC

D: TRBD1
V: TRBV7-6
J: TRBJ1-1
size: few
CDR3: CASSQGAGVGTEAFF
DNA: TGTGCCAGCAGCCAGGGGGCGGGTGTGGGCACTGAAGCTTTCTTT

D: .
V: TRBV9
J: TRBJ1-2
size: few
CDR3: CASSPRQHPGYGYTF
DNA: TGTGCCAGCAGCCCCCGACAGCATCCTGGGTATGGCTACACCTTC

D: .
V: TRBV6-5
J: TRBJ2-1
size: .
CDR3: CASSYGGGGEQFF
DNA: TGTGCCAGCAGTTACGGGGGAGGGGGTGAGCAGTTCTTC

D: .
V: TRBV6-2/TRBV6-3
J: TRBJ1-1
size: .
CDR3: CASRKGGVGNTEAFF
DNA: TGTGCCAGCCGAAAGGGGGGCGTGGGAAACACTGAAGCTTTCTTT

D: .
V: TRBV6-1
J: TRBJ2-7
size: .
CDR3: CASSLTIETYEQYF
DNA: TGTGCCAGCAGCCTAACTATAGAGACCTACGAGCAGTACTTC

D: .
V: TRBV18
J: TRBJ2-2
size: .
CDR3: CASSPPGRTGELFF
DNA: TGTGCCAGCTCACCTCCAGGGCGGACCGGGGAGCTGTTTTTT

D: .
V: TRBV12-3/TRBV12-4
J: TRBJ2-2
size: few
CDR3: CASSFRRDGELFF
DNA: TGTGCCAGCAGTTTTCGGCGGGACGGGGAGCTGTTTTTT

D: TRBD2
V: TRBV7-7
J: TRBJ2-5
size: many
CDR3: CASSSRIAGVGETQYF
DNA: TGTGCCAGCAGCTCACGTATAGCGGGAGTAGGAGAGACCCAGTACTTC

D: .
V: TRBV2
J: TRBJ2-7
size: .
CDR3: CASSAGTIYEQYF
DNA: TGTGCCAGCAGTGCCGGGACAATCTACGAGCAGTACTTC

D: TRBD1
V: TRBV6-5
J: TRBJ2-7
size: .
CDR3: CASSFHGQGSYEQYF
DNA: TGTGCCAGCAGTTTTCACGGACAGGGCTCCTACGAGCAGTACTTC

D: TRBD1
V: TRBV3-1
J: TRBJ2-1
size: .
CDR3: CASSQDGGQGIHEQFF
DNA: TGTGCCAGCAGCCAAGATGGGGGACAGGGGATCCATGAGCAGTTCTTC

D: .
V: TRBV20-1
J: TRBJ1-1
size: many
CDR3: CSARRGTGNTEAFF
DNA: TGCAGTGCTAGGCGGGGTACAGGGAACACTGAAGCTTTCTTT

D: .
V: TRBV10-1
J: TRBJ1-4
size: .
CDR3: CASSNGRGDEKLFF
DNA: TGCGCCAGCAGTAACGGACGGGGAGATGAAAAACTGTTTTTT

D: TRBD2
V: TRBV5-1
J: TRBJ2-4
size: .
CDR3: CASSLDRTSGEDIQYF
DNA: TGCGCCAGCAGCTTGGATAGGACTAGCGGGGAAGACATTCAGTACTTC

D: .
V: TRBV29-1
J: TRBJ2-1
size: many
CDR3: CSVEGAPSFPYNEQFF
DNA: TGCAGCGTTGAAGGCGCCCCTAGCTTCCCCTACAATGAGCAGTTCTTC

D: .
V: TRBV18
J: TRBJ2-3
size: .
CDR3: CASSPPGMREDTQYF
DNA: TGTGCCAGCTCACCCCCGGGAATGAGAGAAGATACGCAGTATTTT

D: .
V: TRBV5-1
J: TRBJ2-1
size: many
CDR3: CASSLGARVSYNEQFF
DNA: TGCGCCAGCAGCTTGGGGGCCAGGGTATCCTACAATGAGCAGTTCTTC

D: TRBD2
V: TRBV20-1
J: TRBJ2-7
size: .
CDR3: CSARGSGRAGSHEQYF
DNA: TGCAGTGCTAGAGGGTCAGGCAGAGCGGGATCGCACGAGCAGTACTTC

D: .
V: TRBV20-1
J: TRBJ2-1
size: .
CDR3: CSARSTEAYNEQFF
DNA: TGCAGTGCTCGAAGTACTGAGGCCTACAATGAGCAGTTCTTC

D: .
V: TRBV20-1
J: TRBJ1-4
size: few
CDR3: CSGTANEKLFF
DNA: TGCAGTGGTACAGCTAATGAAAAACTGTTTTTT

D: .
V: TRBV25-1
J: TRBJ1-3
size: many
CDR3: CASSESSRGFGNTIYF
DNA: TGTGCCAGCAGTGAATCATCGAGGGGGTTCGGAAACACCATATATTTT

D: .
V: TRBV27
J: TRBJ2-1
size: .
CDR3: CASSLGGRTEQFF
DNA: TGTGCCAGCAGTTTGGGGGGCAGAACCGAGCAGTTCTTC

D: .
V: TRBV20-1
J: TRBJ1-4
size: .
CDR3: CSARPFQGVGEKLFF
DNA: TGCAGTGCTAGACCCTTTCAGGGAGTCGGTGAAAAACTGTTTTTT

D: TRBD2
V: TRBV15
J: TRBJ2-1
size: .
CDR3: CATSREKKLAGPTYNEQFF
DNA: TGTGCCACCAGCAGAGAGAAGAAACTAGCGGGGCCTACCTACAATGAGCAGTTCTTC

D: .
V: TRBV7-2
J: TRBJ2-7
size: .
CDR3: CASRSSWAAYEQYF
DNA: TGTGCCAGCAGATCCTCGTGGGCAGCCTACGAGCAGTACTTC

D: TRBD1
V: TRBV10-3
J: TRBJ2-1
size: .
CDR3: CAISPGQGNEQFF
DNA: TGTGCCATCAGCCCGGGACAGGGCAATGAGCAGTTCTTC

D: .
V: TRBV6-1
J: TRBJ1-2
size: .
CDR3: CASRRTAANYGYTF
DNA: TGTGCCAGCAGAAGGACGGCAGCTAACTATGGCTACACCTTC

D: .
V: TRBV12-3/TRBV12-4
J: TRBJ1-4
size: few
CDR3: CASSLAPNEKLFF
DNA: TGTGCCAGCAGTTTAGCCCCGAATGAAAAACTGTTTTTT

D: TRBD2
V: TRBV7-9
J: TRBJ2-3
size: .
CDR3: CASSRILTSGGTDTQYF
DNA: TGTGCCAGCAGCCGTATTTTAACTAGCGGGGGCACAGATACGCAGTATTTT

D: TRBD2
V: TRBV24-1
J: TRBJ2-1
size: few
CDR3: CATSDLPLAGGCHEQFF
DNA: TGTGCCACCAGTGATTTGCCCCTAGCGGGAGGGTGTCATGAGCAGTTCTTC